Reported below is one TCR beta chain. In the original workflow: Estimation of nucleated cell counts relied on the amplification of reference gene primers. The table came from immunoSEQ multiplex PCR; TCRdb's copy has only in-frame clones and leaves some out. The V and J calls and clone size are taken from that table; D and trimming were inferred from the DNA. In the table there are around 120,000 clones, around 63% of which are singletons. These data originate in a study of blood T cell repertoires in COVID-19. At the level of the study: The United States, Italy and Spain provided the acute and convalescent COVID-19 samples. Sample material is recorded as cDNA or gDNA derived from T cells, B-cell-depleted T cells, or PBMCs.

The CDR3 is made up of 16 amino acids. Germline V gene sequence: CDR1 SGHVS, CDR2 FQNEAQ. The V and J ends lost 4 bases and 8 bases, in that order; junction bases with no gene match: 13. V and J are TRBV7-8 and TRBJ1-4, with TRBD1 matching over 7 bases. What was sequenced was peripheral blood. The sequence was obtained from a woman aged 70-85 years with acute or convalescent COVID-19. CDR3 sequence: CASSSTPTGSYEKLFF. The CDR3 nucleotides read TGTGCCAGCAGCTCAACCCCGACAGGGTCATACGAAAAACTGTTTTTT.